The T cell receptor (beta chain) described here comes from a study of Tregs in tolerant kidney transplant recipients. Study results and caveats: Biological reproducibility was not directly addressed, but technical replication error appeared minimal.

As concerns this clone: Its antigen is not known.

CDR1 is SGHNT, CDR2 YYREEE, per germline (reference sequence). The V end was cut by 4 bases, the J end by 5 bases, with 16 bases between. This CDR3 region has 15 residues. This table comes from immunoSEQ multiplex PCR, and its TCRdb copy is limited to in-frame clones, with some not included. The top ten clones hold roughly 4% of a sample with some 70,000 clones, less than 90% of them seen once. V gene TRBV5-4 combines with J gene TRBJ2-1; D tentatively reads TRBD1 or TRBD2 (6 bases each). The TCR was taken from a human donor in good health. Sample: CD4+ T cells from blood. The CDR3 sequence is CASSPPPGANNEQFF. DNA for the CDR3: TGTGCCAGCAGCCCCCCCCCGGGGGCCAACAATGAGCAGTTCTTC. Based on the CDR3 plus reference TRBV5-4 and TRBJ2-1, the full variable domain is ETGVTQSPTHLIKTRGQQVTLRCSSQSGHNTVSWYQQALGQGPQFIFQYYREEENGRGNFPPRFSGLQFPNYSSELNVNALELDDSALYLCASSPPPGANNEQFFGPGTRLTVL.